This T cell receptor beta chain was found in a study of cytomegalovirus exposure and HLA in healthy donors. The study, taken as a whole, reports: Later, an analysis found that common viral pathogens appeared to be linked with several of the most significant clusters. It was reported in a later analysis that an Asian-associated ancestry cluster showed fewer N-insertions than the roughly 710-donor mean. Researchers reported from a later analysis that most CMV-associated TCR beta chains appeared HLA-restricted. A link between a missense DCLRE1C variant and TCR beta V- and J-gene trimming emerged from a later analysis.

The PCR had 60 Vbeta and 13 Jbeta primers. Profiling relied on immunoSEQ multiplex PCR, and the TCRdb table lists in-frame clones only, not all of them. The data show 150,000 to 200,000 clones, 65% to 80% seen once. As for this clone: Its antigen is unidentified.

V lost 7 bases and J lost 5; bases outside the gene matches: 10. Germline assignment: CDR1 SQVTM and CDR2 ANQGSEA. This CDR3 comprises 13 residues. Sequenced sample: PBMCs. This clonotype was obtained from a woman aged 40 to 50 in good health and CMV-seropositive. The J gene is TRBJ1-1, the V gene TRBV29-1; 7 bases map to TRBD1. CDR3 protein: CSASTRGETEAFF. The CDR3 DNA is TGCAGCGCCTCTACCAGGGGGGAAACTGAAGCTTTCTTT.